This T cell receptor beta chain was documented in a study of tumor-infiltrating lymphocytes in localized non-small cell lung cancer. Assay used: immunoSEQ multiplex PCR; TCRdb lists only in-frame clones, some missing. The top ten hold approximately 8.6% of the sample, which has 7,000 or so clones, around three quarters seen once. The sample consisted of uninvolved lung tissue not adjacent to the tumor. The receptor comes from a human donor with non-small cell lung cancer.

CDR3 sequence reads: CSGGVTEAGELFF. The CDR3 nucleotides read TGCAGCGGAGGGGTAACGGAAGCCGGGGAGCTGTTTTTT. The chain is built from TRBV29-1 and TRBJ2-2; D tentatively fits TRBD1 or TRBD2 (5 bases each). Germline V gene data show CDR1 as SQVTM and CDR2 as ANQGSEA. The CDR3 spans 13 residues. The V and J ends lost 7 bases and 6 bases respectively, with 15 bases between them.